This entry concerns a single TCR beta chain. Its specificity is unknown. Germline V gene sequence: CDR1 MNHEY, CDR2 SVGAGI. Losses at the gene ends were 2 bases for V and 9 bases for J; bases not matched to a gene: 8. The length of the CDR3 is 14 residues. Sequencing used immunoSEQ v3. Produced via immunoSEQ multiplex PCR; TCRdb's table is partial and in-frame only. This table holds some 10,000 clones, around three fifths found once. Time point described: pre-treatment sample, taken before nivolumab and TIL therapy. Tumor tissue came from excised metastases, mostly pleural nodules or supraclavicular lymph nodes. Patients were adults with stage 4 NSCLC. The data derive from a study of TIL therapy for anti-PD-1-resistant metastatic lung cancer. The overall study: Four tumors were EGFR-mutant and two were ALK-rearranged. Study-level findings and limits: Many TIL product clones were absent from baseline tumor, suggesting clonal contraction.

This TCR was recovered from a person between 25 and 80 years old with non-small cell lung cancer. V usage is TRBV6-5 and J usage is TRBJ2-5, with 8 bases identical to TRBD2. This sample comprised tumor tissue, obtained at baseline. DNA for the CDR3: TGTGCCAGCAGTTACGCCCAGCGGGAGAGGTCCCAGTACTTC. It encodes CASSYAQRERSQYF.